This T cell receptor beta chain was captured by sequencing in a study of blood T cell repertoires in COVID-19. About the research overall: The United States, Italy and Spain were the sources of the acute and convalescent COVID-19 samples. Nucleic acid was either cDNA or gDNA, and it came from T cells, B-cell-depleted T cells, or PBMCs.

How the authors handled the data: Reference gene primer amplification yielded estimated nucleated cell counts. The assay was immunoSEQ multiplex PCR, and TCRdb's table has in-frame clones only and misses some. V and J calls plus clone size are reproduced from that table; the DNA served to infer D and trimming. The sample lists more than 95,000 clones, almost 85% seen once, with around 7.5% in the top ten. The V and J ends lost 5 bases and 8 bases respectively, with 18 bases between them. The CDR3 consists of 14 residues. CDR1 is SGHTA and CDR2 is FQGNSA in the germline V gene. This rearrangement joins TRBV7-2 to TRBJ1-2; unclear D gene. The source of this sequence is a man aged 65 to 79 with active or convalescent COVID-19. The sample taken for sequencing was peripheral blood. The CDR3 DNA reads as TGTGCCAGCAGCCCCCCCGGGGAGTACTCGGGCTACACCTTC. It is translated as CASSPPGEYSGYTF.